This T cell receptor (beta chain) was captured by sequencing in a study of T-cell reconstitution after alpha-beta-depleted transplantation in children. Of note for this clonotype: Its antigen is not identified.

V shed 5 bases and J 6 bases; nucleotides not matched to a gene: 6. The CDR3 loop spans 14 amino acids. Whole-study results and caveats: Surviving recipient T cells and intrathymic progenitors accounted for some patients' high TCRbeta diversity at day 60. Reportedly, only several hundred clones from non-depleted graft cells drove alpha-beta T-cell counts at about two months. Newly generated T cells supplied most T-cell counts and diversity one year post-transplant.

Researchers prepared the TCRbeta library using unique molecular identifiers, the study reports. One entry per CDR3 protein results from TCRdb running MiXCR on the PCR reads. The repertoire holds about 980,000 distinct CDR3 sequences, roughly 29% seen once, with about 28% in the top ten. The specimen comprised PBMCs, mostly from graft donor cells, sampled 360 days after TCRalphabeta/CD19-depleted stem cell transplant. This clonotype was sampled from a boy under two years old who had a stem cell transplant for SCID, so the T cells may come from the graft donor. This chain uses TRBV12-3 or TRBV12-4 with TRBJ1-1; the match to TRBD1 covers 10 bases. CDR3 nucleotides: TGTGCCAGCAGTCCGGGACAGGGGTACGCTGAAGCTTTCTTT. It encodes CASSPGQGYAEAFF.